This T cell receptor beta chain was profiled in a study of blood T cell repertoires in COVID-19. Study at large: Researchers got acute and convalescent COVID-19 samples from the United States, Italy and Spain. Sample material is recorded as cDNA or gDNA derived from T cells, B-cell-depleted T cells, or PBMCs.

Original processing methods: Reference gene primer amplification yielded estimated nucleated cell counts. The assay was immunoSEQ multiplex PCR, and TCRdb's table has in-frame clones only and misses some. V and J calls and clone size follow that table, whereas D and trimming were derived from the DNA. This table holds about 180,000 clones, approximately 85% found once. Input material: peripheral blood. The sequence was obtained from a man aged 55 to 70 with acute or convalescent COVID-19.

The CDR3 loop reads CASSSLPPQGLLDSYNEQFF. For the CDR3, the DNA is TGTGCCAGCAGTTCCCTCCCTCCACAGGGACTACTTGACTCCTACAATGAGCAGTTCTTC. The chain recombines TRBV27 with TRBJ2-1; D perhaps matches TRBD2 (7 bases). Germline assignment: CDR1 MNHEY and CDR2 SMNVEV (reference sequence). Trimming removed 4 bases from V and 0 bases from J, with 25 bases in between. The CDR3 covers 20 residues.